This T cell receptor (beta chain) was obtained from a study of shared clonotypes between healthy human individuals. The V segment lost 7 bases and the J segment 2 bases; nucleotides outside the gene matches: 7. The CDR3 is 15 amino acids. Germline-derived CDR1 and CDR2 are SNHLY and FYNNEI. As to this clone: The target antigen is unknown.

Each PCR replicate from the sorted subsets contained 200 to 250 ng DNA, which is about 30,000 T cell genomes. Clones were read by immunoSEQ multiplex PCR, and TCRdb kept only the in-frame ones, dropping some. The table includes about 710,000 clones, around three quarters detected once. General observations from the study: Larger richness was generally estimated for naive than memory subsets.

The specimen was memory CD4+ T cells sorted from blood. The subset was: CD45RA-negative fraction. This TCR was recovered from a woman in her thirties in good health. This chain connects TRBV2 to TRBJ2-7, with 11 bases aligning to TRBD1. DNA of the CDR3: TGTGCCAGCAAGAGACCGGGACAGGGGGCCTACGAGCAGTACTTC. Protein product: CASKRPGQGAYEQYF.